This section outlines one TCR beta chain sequence together with its context. The antigen remains unidentified. This sample stems from a study of shared clonotypes between healthy human individuals. CD45RO-negative CD8 cells positively selected for CCR7 made up the naive population, which excluded terminally differentiated effector memory CD45RA+ cells. Study-wide findings and caveats: Some clonotypes were shared by all four sorted-subset donors, while others were not shared. The non-shared ones had lower generation probabilities than the shared ones. Deeper or shallower sequencing was expected to change how clonotypes are shared among donors.

Assay: immunoSEQ multiplex PCR; the TCRdb copy retains only in-frame clones and omits some. Counted here are some 2.1 million clones, approximately 94% occurring once; the ten biggest clones make up about 1.1%. J gave up 6 bases and V 4 bases, and 8 bases lay outside the gene matches. From germline, CDR1 is SGHNT and CDR2 YENEEA. The CDR3 sequence is 15 residues long. Sequencing used naive CD8+ T cells sorted from blood. The V call is TRBV11-3, the J call TRBJ2-1; 8 bases line up with TRBD2. The receptor was derived from a man in his late teens or twenties in good health. The CDR3 region is CASSSAGLDFNEQFF. CDR3 bases: TGTGCCAGCAGCTCCGCGGGACTAGACTTCAATGAGCAGTTCTTC.